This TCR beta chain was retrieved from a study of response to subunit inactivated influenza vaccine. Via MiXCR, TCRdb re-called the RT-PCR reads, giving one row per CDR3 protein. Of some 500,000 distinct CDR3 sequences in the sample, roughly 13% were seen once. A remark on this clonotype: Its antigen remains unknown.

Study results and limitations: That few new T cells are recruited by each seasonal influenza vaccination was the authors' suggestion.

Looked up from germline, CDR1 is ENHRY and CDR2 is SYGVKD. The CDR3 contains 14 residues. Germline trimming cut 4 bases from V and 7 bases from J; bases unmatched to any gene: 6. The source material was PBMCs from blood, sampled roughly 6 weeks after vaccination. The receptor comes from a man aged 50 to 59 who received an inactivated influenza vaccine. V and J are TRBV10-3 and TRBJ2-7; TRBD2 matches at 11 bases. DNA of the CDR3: TGTGCCATCAGTGCACTAGCGGGGGACAATGAGCAGTACTTC. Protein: CAISALAGDNEQYF.